The 15 T cell receptor beta chains below were found in one sample sequenced in a study of blood T cell repertoires in COVID-19. Clones were sequenced by immunoSEQ multiplex PCR, and TCRdb holds only the in-frame ones, with some missing. The sample records 150,000 or so clones, 65% to 85% being singletons. The material sequenced was PBMCs or T cells enriched from blood (not recorded which). Every receptor here comes from a woman between 45 and 60 years old who had been exposed to COVID-19.

CDR3 protein: CASSVVGGGPGNEQFF. The CDR3 DNA sequence: TGTGCCAGCAGCGTAGTGGGGGGAGGTCCGGGCAATGAGCAGTTCTTC. The chain recombines TRBV9 with TRBJ2-1; TRBD2 is a possible D gene (6 bases). V gave up 0 bases and J gave up 6 bases, with 16 bases separating them. Germline V lookup: CDR1 SGDLS, CDR2 YYNGEE. This CDR3 contains 16 residues.

The chain has TRBV11-3 and TRBJ1-6; D gene uncertain. Germline assignment: CDR1 SGHNT and CDR2 YENEEA. The CDR3 contains 14 residues. The V end lost 1 base, the J end lost 7 bases, and 8 bases lay between the germline ends. CDR3 residues: CASSLGPGNSPLHF. In DNA, the CDR3 is TGTGCCAGCAGCTTAGGCCCCGGGAATTCACCCCTCCACTTT.

This clone has only one observation. V and J are TRBV19 and TRBJ1-5, with TRBD1 as a possible D gene (5 bases). The germline V gene has CDR1 LNHDA and CDR2 SQIVND (reference sequence). V lost 6 bases, J lost 5 bases, and 14 bases lay in between. The CDR3 is 14 residues long. The CDR3 nucleotides are TGTGCCAGTAGACCTCCCGGGACTCATCAGCCCCAGCATTTT. Protein: CASRPPGTHQPQHF.

The sample holds a few counts of this clone. The CDR3 DNA sequence: TGCGCCAGCAGCCAAACCACAGGGGGCACTGAAGCTTTCTTT. Translation: CASSQTTGGTEAFF. V gene TRBV4-3 combines with J gene TRBJ1-1, with TRBD1 identical over 8 bases. The CDR3 totals 14 residues. Per germline, CDR1 LGHNA and CDR2 YSLEER. V shed 2 bases, J shed 4 bases, and the junction held 3 bases outside the gene matches.

V gene TRBV5-1 combines with J gene TRBJ1-2, with D possibly matching TRBD1 (6 bases). CDR1 is SGHRS and CDR2 is YFSETQ in the germline V gene. Trimming pared 0 bases from V and 1 base from J, leaving 10 bases between. The CDR3 runs 15 residues. The chain's CDR3 is CASSLVQGYNYGYTF. CDR3 nucleotides: TGCGCCAGCAGCTTGGTACAGGGATATAACTATGGCTACACCTTC.

This chain connects TRBV10-1 to TRBJ2-3; TRBD1 matches at 7 bases. The germline CDR1 and CDR2 sequences are WNHNN and SYGVQD (reference sequence). This CDR3 is built from 12 residues. V was pared by 4 bases and J by 5 bases, with 0 bases of the junction left unmatched. The CDR3 spells CASSGTGDTQYF. CDR3 DNA: TGCGCCAGCAGTGGGACAGGAGATACGCAGTATTTT.

Here the CDR3 reads CAPKPSGNIKGLNEQFF. CDR3 nucleotide sequence: TGTGCCCCCAAGCCGAGCGGGAACATTAAAGGGTTGAATGAGCAGTTCTTC. This chain uses TRBV15 with TRBJ2-1; TRBD2 aligns across 7 bases. Germline V lookup: CDR1 LNHNV, CDR2 YYDKDF (reference sequence). The CDR3 spans 17 residues. Unmatched junction bases numbered 23, after V lost 11 bases and J lost 7 bases. Full variable domain (remainder filled in from reference TRBV15 and TRBJ2-1): DAMVIQNPRYQVTQFGKPVTLSCSQTLNHNVMYWYQQKSSQAPKLLFHYYDKDFNNEADTPDNFQSRRPNTSFCFLDIRSPGLGDTAMYLCAPKPSGNIKGLNEQFFGPGTRLTVL.

The chain uses TRBV19 and TRBJ1-5; perhaps TRBD1 as D (5 bases). Trimming removed 4 bases from V and 0 bases from J, with 10 bases in between. The CDR3 is 15 residues long. The germline CDR1 and CDR2 sequences are LNHDA and SQIVND (reference sequence). In nucleotides, the CDR3 is TGTGCCAGTAGTAGACAGTTCTATAGCAATCAGCCCCAGCATTTT. The encoded protein is CASSRQFYSNQPQHF.

The V gene is TRBV2, the J gene TRBJ2-1, with 7 nucleotides matching TRBD2. With 6 bases clipped from V and 0 bases from J, the junction kept 5 bases outside the gene matches. The CDR3 consists of 15 residues. Germline loops: CDR1 SNHLY, CDR2 FYNNEI. CDR3 sequence: CASRPASGSYNEQFF. The CDR3 DNA follows: TGTGCCAGCAGGCCGGCTAGCGGCTCCTACAATGAGCAGTTCTTC.

The chain has TRBV10-3 and TRBJ2-5, with 7 nucleotides matching TRBD1. V shed 7 bases and J 3 bases; nucleotides not matched to a gene: 11. Germline V lookup: CDR1 ENHRY, CDR2 SYGVKD. The CDR3 loop spans 15 amino acids. CDR3 protein: CAITNGQASEETQYF. DNA for the CDR3: TGTGCCATCACCAACGGACAGGCCTCTGAAGAGACCCAGTACTTC.

This clone was counted only a few times. The chain carries TRBV24-1 and TRBJ2-6, with 9 bases lining up with TRBD1. This CDR3 is built from 18 residues. From germline, CDR1 is KGHDR and CDR2 SFDVKD. Trimming cost V 0 bases and J 2 bases; bases outside gene matches: 4. The CDR3 is CATSDLRGQGTGANVLTF. CDR3 DNA sequence: TGTGCCACCAGTGATTTGCGCGGACAGGGGACTGGGGCCAACGTCCTGACTTTC.

This clone showed up just a few times. The rearrangement joins TRBV29-1 to TRBJ1-5, with D possibly matching TRBD1 (5 bases). CDR1 and CDR2 from the germline V gene are SQVTM and ANQGSEA. V gave up 7 bases and J gave up 4 bases, with 14 bases separating them. The CDR3 spans 13 residues. The CDR3 bases are TGCAGCGCTCAAGTCGGGGGGAATCAGCCCCAGCATTTT. It yields the protein CSAQVGGNQPQHF.

V gene TRBV3-1 (or the pseudogene TRBV3-2) combines with J gene TRBJ1-2; TRBD1 aligns across 12 bases. Looked up from germline, CDR1 is LGHDT and CDR2 is YNNKEL (reference sequence). There are 15 residues in the CDR3. The trim removed 0 bases at V and 8 bases at J, leaving 4 bases unmatched. The CDR3 sequence: CASSQDGTGGSGYTF. For the CDR3, the DNA is TGTGCCAGCAGCCAAGATGGGACAGGGGGCTCGGGCTACACCTTC.

V usage is TRBV12-3 or TRBV12-4 and J usage is TRBJ2-7, with D hard to call. The CDR3 runs 13 residues. Deletions cut 2 bases from V and 0 bases from J, with 5 bases between. The CDR3: CASSLQASYEQYF. In nucleotides, the CDR3 is TGTGCCAGCAGTTTACAGGCCTCCTACGAGCAGTACTTC.

To note about this clone: The junction departs from germline at one end; a sequencing error may be responsible. J is TRBJ2-7 and V is TRBV27; 8 bases align to TRBD1. CDR1 and CDR2 (germline): MNHEY, SMNVEV (reference sequence). The CDR3 loop spans 15 amino acids. CDR3 in amino acids: CASSSAGTGTYGQYF. CDR3 nucleotides: TGTGCCAGCAGTTCCGCCGGGACAGGTACCTACGGGCAGTACTTC.